Below are 15 T cell receptor beta chains sequenced from a single sample in a study of cytomegalovirus exposure and HLA in healthy donors (dated by TCRdb to between 2016 and 2019). Library creation used the immunoSEQ multiplex PCR assay. This immuneACCESS table, as held by TCRdb, lists in-frame sequences with V and J called but not all clones. Of the missing ones, under half trace to an unresolved V gene in checked studies; the others have no known cause. This sample gives some 83,000 clones in total; approximately 93% of them show up just once. The ten largest clones add up to roughly 2.1% of the sample. The sample was PBMCs. These receptor sequences come from a woman aged 18-29 years in good health and CMV-seronegative.

The rearrangement links TRBV5-1 to TRBJ1-1; TRBD1 agrees at 9 bases. The CDR3 contains 15 residues. Germline V lookup: CDR1 SGHRS, CDR2 YFSETQ. Trimming removed 3 bases from V and 7 bases from J; junction bases left unmatched: 10. CDR3 DNA: TGCGCCAGCAGCTCCGAGACAGGGGGGCGGGGTGAAGCTTTCTTT. Encoded protein: CASSSETGGRGEAFF.

The rearrangement uses TRBV7-9 and TRBJ2-7, with TRBD2 matching over 7 bases. The CDR3 has 15 amino acids. Per germline, CDR1 SEHNR and CDR2 FQNEAQ (reference sequence). V was pared by 6 bases and J by 6 bases, with 14 bases of the junction left unmatched. The DNA of the CDR3 is TGTGCCAGCAGTTTCTCCGGGACTAACGGACTCGAGCAGTACTTC. It encodes CASSFSGTNGLEQYF.

This chain connects TRBV5-1 to TRBJ2-1; TRBD1 is a possible D gene (6 bases). CDR1 and CDR2 from the germline V gene are SGHRS and YFSETQ. Between the trimmed V and J ends, which lost 0 bases and 9 bases, there was a span of 16 bases. The CDR3 sequence is 15 residues long. The CDR3 loop reads CASSLAPAETGEQFF. The CDR3 DNA is TGCGCCAGCAGCTTGGCCCCAGCGGAGACAGGTGAGCAGTTCTTC.

This chain joins TRBV4-2 and TRBJ1-6; D is uncertain. Per the germline V gene, CDR1 is LGHNA and CDR2 is YNFKEQ. Trimming shortened V by 0 bases and J by 4 bases, and 7 bases separated the two germline ends. The CDR3 extends over 15 amino acids. CDR3 sequence: CASSQDRDYNSPLHF. As DNA, the CDR3 is TGTGCCAGCAGCCAAGACCGGGATTATAATTCACCCCTCCACTTT.

V usage is TRBV30 and J usage is TRBJ2-2; 10 positions agree with TRBD2. The CDR3 totals 14 residues. The germline V gene encodes CDR1 GTSNPN and CDR2 SVGIG (reference sequence). Trimming cost V 8 bases and J 8 bases; bases outside gene matches: 11. The CDR3 DNA is TGTGCCGCCAATCTAGCGGGAGCTGGTGGGGAGCTGTTTTTT. Translating it yields CAANLAGAGGELFF.

CDR3 in DNA: TGTGCCAGCAGCCCGGTGGTTAACAGCAATCAGCCCCAGCATTTT. This codes for CASSPVVNSNQPQHF. The chain recombines TRBV2 with TRBJ1-5, with D uncertain. V lost 6 bases and J 1 base, leaving 13 bases between the germline ends. Germline CDR1 SNHLY, CDR2 FYNNEI. This CDR3 has 15 residues.

This clone has more than one count but fewer than ten. Other nucleotide sequences from this sample produce the same CDR3. The CDR3 DNA follows: TGTGCCAGCAGCTTACAGGGGGTAAACACTGAAGCTTTCTTT. This encodes CASSLQGVNTEAFF. V gene TRBV7-3 combines with J gene TRBJ1-1, with 7 bases fitting TRBD1. Trimming at V came to 2 bases and at J to 2 bases, leaving 2 bases not matched to a gene. Germline CDR1 and CDR2: SGHTA and FQGTGA. The CDR3 sequence is 14 residues long.

This clone appeared once. The V call is TRBV10-2, the J call TRBJ2-5, with D perhaps matching TRBD1 (6 bases). With 2 bases removed from V and 0 bases from J, the gap between germline ends came to 7 bases. CDR1 and CDR2 (germline): WSHSY, SAAADI. This CDR3 is 14 amino acids long. The CDR3 DNA reads TGCGCCAGCAGTGAGACAGGGTACCAAGAGACCCAGTACTTC. Amino acids: CASSETGYQETQYF.

The chain combines TRBV7-9 with TRBJ1-4, with D maybe TRBD1 (6 bases). V was clipped by 5 bases and J by 8 bases, with 24 bases between them. This CDR3 has 17 residues. Looked up from germline, CDR1 is SEHNR and CDR2 is FQNEAQ (reference sequence). The CDR3 loop reads CASSEQGGGLIKEKLFF. Here the CDR3 DNA reads TGTGCCAGCAGCGAACAGGGTGGAGGCCTAATAAAGGAAAAACTGTTTTTT.

The chain combines TRBV7-8 with TRBJ1-1; D might be TRBD1 (6 bases). From germline, CDR1 is SGHVS and CDR2 FQNEAQ. The CDR3 has 16 residues. Trimming shortened V by 2 bases and J by 3 bases, and 16 bases separated the two germline ends. The CDR3 nucleotides read TGTGCCAGCAGCTTAACCGGGGGGGGCCGAGACACTGAAGCTTTCTTT. Translated: CASSLTGGGRDTEAFF.

This chain connects TRBV27 to TRBJ2-1, with 11 bases identical to TRBD2. The CDR3 covers 17 residues. The ends lost 5 bases at V and 8 bases at J; junction bases unmatched: 14. The germline gives CDR1 MNHEY, CDR2 SMNVEV (reference sequence). For the CDR3, the DNA is TGTGCCAGCAGTCCAGGACTAGCGGGTCTGCTCGTTGATGAGCAGTTCTTC. Translated, it gives CASSPGLAGLLVDEQFF.

V is TRBV19 and J is TRBJ2-7, with 8 bases that match TRBD1. Germline CDR1 LNHDA, CDR2 SQIVND (reference sequence). V lost 5 bases and J lost 3; bases outside the gene matches: 9. The CDR3 consists of 15 residues. The CDR3 here is CASSLRTGNLYEQYF. The CDR3 DNA reads as TGTGCCAGTAGTTTACGGACAGGGAACCTCTACGAGCAGTACTTC.

The genes are TRBV27 and TRBJ2-5, with 9 bases matching TRBD2. CDR1 and CDR2 from the germline V gene are MNHEY and SMNVEV (reference sequence). CDR3 length: 15 amino acids. V trimming: 6 bases; J trimming: 3 bases; junction bases outside the gene matches: 8. CDR3 nucleotides: TGTGCCAGCAGGTCGATACTAGCGGGCGAAGAGACCCAGTACTTC. Translated, it gives CASRSILAGEETQYF.

Regarding this clone: Its ends do not fully match the called genes, so a read error is possible. V and J are TRBV5-6 and TRBJ1-2; unclear D gene. Looked up from germline, CDR1 is SGHDT and CDR2 is YYEEEE. The CDR3 is made up of 13 amino acids. In DNA, the CDR3 is TGTGCCAGCAGCTTGGGGGCTTTGTATGACTACACCTTC. This translates into CASSLGALYDYTF.

In its sample, this clone was seen once. The chain couples TRBV30 to TRBJ2-3; unclear D gene. V was shortened by 2 bases and J by 6 bases, with 9 bases between the two germline ends. The germline V gene encodes CDR1 GTSNPN and CDR2 SVGIG (reference sequence). This CDR3 region has 12 residues. The CDR3, as DNA: TGTGCCTGGAGTTTAACCGCGGATACGCAGTATTTT. It specifies CAWSLTADTQYF.